This T cell receptor (beta chain) is drawn from a study of T cells in Graves' hyperthyroidism and ophthalmopathy. This clonotype was seen just once. TCR beta CDR3 regions were amplified from RNA. Initially, a first-round RT-PCR of the TCR CDR3 employed the HTBI primer set. TCRdb fed the multiplex PCR reads into MiXCR, producing one record per CDR3 protein. The table records roughly 61,000 distinct CDR3 sequences, around 50% of them present only once. The CDR3 is 15 amino acids. Germline CDR1 and CDR2: SQVTM and ANQGSEA. V was pared by 6 bases and J by 2 bases, with 8 bases of the junction left unmatched.

This chain links TRBV29-1 with TRBJ2-3; 10 positions agree with TRBD1. The source material was blood. The clonotype comes from an older woman with Graves' ophthalmopathy. The CDR3 sequence: CSVDGTGADTDTQYF. Written as DNA, the CDR3 is TGCAGCGTCGACGGGACAGGGGCTGACACAGATACGCAGTATTTT.